Presented here are 2 T cell receptor beta chains from one specimen sequenced in a study of cytomegalovirus exposure and HLA in healthy donors. PCR involved 60 Vbeta and 13 Jbeta primers. The protocol was immunoSEQ multiplex PCR, while the TCRdb copy is restricted to in-frame clones and leaves out a portion. The sample includes some 110,000 clones, around 78% of them seen just once. The sample comprised PBMCs. The origin of the receptors is a man aged 50 to 59 in good health and CMV-seronegative.

The rearrangement uses TRBV5-1 and TRBJ2-5; 7 bases agree with TRBD2. The V gene's germline CDR1 is SGHRS and CDR2 YFSETQ. V was clipped by 0 bases and J by 7 bases; unmatched bases: 3. The CDR3 loop spans 13 amino acids. In nucleotides, the CDR3 is TGCGCCAGCAGCTTGGAACCGGGAGGGACCCAGTACTTC. Residues: CASSLEPGGTQYF.

The V gene is TRBV7-8, the J gene TRBJ2-5; D is uncertain. The end of the DNA aligns better with TRBJ2-7, so the J call may be wrong. The germline CDR1 and CDR2 sequences are SGHVS and FQNEAQ. The CDR3 consists of 14 residues. As DNA, the CDR3 is TGTGCCAGCAGCTTAACGTCACGAGCGACCGAGCAGTACTTC. The encoded protein is CASSLTSRATEQYF.